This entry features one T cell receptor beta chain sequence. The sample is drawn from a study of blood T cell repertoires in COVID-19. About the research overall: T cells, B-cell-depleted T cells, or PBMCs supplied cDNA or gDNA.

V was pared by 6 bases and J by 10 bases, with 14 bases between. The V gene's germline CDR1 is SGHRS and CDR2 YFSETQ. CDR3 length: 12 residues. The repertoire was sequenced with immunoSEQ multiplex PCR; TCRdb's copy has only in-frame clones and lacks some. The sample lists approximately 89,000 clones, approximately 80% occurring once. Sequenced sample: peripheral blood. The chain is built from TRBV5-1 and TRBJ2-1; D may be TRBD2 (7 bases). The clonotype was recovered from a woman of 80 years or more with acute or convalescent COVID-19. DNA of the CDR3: TGCGCCAGCAAGGGGGAGGGCTGGGAGCAGTTCTTC. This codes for CASKGEGWEQFF.